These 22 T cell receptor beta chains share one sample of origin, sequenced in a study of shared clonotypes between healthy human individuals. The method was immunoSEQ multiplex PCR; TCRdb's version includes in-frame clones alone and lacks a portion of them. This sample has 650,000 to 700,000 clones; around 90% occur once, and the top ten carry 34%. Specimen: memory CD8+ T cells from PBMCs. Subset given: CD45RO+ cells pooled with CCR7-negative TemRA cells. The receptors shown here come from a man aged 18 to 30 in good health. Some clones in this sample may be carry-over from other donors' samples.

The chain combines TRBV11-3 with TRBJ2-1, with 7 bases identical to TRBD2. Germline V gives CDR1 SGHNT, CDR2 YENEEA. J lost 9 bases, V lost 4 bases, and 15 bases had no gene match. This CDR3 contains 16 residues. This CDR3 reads CASSSRLGREKGEQFF. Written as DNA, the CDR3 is TGTGCCAGCAGCTCACGATTGGGGCGGGAGAAGGGTGAGCAGTTCTTC.

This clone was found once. The CDR3 DNA follows: TGTGCCAGCAGCTTAACTGGTGTTCCCGGGGAGCTGTTTTTT. Translation: CASSLTGVPGELFF. The chain combines TRBV7-3 with TRBJ2-2; no clear D. Deletions cut 0 bases from V and 6 bases from J, with 8 bases between. The CDR3 sequence is 14 residues long. From germline, CDR1 is SGHTA and CDR2 FQGTGA.

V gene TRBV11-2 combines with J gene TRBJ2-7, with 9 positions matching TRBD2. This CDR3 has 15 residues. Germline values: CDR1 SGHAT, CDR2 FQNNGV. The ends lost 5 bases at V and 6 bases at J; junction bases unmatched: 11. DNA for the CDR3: TGTGCCAGCAGCCCCTTGGCGGGAGGGCGTGTCGAGCAGTACTTC. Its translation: CASSPLAGGRVEQYF.

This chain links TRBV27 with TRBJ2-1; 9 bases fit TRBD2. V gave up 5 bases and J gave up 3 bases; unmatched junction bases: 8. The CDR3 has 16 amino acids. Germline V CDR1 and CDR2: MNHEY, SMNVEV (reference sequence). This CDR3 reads CASSPEARGGYNEQFF. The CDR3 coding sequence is TGTGCCAGCAGTCCCGAGGCGCGGGGGGGCTACAATGAGCAGTTCTTC.

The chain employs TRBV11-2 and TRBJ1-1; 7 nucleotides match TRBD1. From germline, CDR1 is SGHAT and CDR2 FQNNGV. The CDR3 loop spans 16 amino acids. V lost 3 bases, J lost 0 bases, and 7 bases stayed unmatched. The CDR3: CASSLQRGHLNTEAFF. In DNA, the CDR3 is TGTGCCAGCAGCTTGCAAAGGGGGCACCTGAACACTGAAGCTTTCTTT.

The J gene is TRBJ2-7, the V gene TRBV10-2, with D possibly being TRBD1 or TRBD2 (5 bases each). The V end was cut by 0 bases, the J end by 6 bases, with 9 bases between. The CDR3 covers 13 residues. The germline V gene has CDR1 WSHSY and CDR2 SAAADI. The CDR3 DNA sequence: TGCGCCAGCAGTGAGTCTTGGGGGAGCGAGCAGTACTTC. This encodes CASSESWGSEQYF.

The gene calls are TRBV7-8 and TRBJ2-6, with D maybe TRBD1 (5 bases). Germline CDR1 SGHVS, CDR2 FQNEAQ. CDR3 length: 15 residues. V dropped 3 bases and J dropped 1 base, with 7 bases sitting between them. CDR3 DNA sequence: TGTGCCAGCAGCTTTCAGGGATCTGGGGCCAACGTCCTGACTTTC. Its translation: CASSFQGSGANVLTF.

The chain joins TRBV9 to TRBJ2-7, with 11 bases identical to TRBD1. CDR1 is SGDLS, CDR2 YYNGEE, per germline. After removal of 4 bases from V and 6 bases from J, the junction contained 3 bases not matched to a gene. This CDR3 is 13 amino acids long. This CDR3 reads CASSPGQGGEQYF. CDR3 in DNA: TGTGCCAGCAGCCCGGGACAGGGGGGCGAGCAGTACTTC.

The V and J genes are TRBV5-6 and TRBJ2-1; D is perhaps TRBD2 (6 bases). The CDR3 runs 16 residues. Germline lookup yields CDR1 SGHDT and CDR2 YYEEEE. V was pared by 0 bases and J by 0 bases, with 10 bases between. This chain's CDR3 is CASSLVDGSSYNEQFF. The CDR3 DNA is TGTGCCAGCAGCTTGGTTGACGGGAGCTCCTACAATGAGCAGTTCTTC.

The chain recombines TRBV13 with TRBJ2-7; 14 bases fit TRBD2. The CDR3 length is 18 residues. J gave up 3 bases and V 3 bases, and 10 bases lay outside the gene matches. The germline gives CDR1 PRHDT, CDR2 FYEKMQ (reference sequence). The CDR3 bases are TGTGCCAGCAGCTTGAGAGGGGGACTAGCGGGAGTACGCTACGAGCAGTACTTC. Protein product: CASSLRGGLAGVRYEQYF. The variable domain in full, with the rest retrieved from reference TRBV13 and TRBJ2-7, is AAGVIQSPRHLIKEKRETATLKCYPIPRHDTVYWYQQGPGQDPQFLISFYEKMQSDKGSIPDRFSAQQFSDYHSELNMSSLELGDSALYFCASSLRGGLAGVRYEQYFGPGTRLTVT.

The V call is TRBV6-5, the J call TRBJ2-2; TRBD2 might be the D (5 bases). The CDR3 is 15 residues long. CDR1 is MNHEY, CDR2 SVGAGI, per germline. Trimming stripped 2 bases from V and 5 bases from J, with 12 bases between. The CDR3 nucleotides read TGTGCCAGCAGTTACCAAGGAGGCGGAACCGGGGAGCTGTTTTTT. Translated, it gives CASSYQGGGTGELFF.

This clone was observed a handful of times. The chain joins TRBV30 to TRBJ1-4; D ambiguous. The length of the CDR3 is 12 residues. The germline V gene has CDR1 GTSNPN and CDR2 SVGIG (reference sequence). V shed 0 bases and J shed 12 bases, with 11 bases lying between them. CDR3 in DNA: TGTGCCTGGAGTGTACTAACAGAGGAACTGTTTTTT. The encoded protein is CAWSVLTEELFF.

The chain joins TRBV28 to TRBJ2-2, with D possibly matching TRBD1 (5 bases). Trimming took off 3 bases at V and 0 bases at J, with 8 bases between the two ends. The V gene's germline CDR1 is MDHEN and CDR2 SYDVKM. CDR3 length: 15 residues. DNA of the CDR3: TGTGCCAGCAGTTTGACAGTCGCGAACACCGGGGAGCTGTTTTTT. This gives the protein CASSLTVANTGELFF.

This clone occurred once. The CDR3 here is CASNSSPGYNEQFF. CDR3 coding DNA: TGTGCCAGCAATAGCTCTCCAGGCTACAATGAGCAGTTCTTC. The J gene is TRBJ2-1, the V gene TRBV27; the D is unclear. The length of the CDR3 is 14 residues. V dropped 7 bases and J dropped 3 bases, with 13 bases sitting between them. Germline values: CDR1 MNHEY, CDR2 SMNVEV (reference sequence).

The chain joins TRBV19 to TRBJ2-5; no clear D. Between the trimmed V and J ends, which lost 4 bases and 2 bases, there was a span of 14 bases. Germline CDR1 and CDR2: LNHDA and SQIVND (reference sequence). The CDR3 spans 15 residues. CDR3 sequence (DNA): TGTGCCAGTAGTACGGGTTATCACAGACAAGAGACCCAGTACTTC. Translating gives CASSTGYHRQETQYF.

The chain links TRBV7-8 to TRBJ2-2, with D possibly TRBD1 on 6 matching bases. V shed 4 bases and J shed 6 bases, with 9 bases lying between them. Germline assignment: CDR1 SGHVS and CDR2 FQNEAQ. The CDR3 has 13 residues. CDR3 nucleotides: TGTGCCAGCAGCTCTAAGGGGGCCGGGGAGCTGTTTTTT. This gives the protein CASSSKGAGELFF.

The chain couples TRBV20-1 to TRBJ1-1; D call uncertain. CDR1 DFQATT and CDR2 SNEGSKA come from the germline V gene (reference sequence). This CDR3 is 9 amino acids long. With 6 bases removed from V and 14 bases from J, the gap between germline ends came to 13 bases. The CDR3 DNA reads TGCAGTGCCAATCCGCTAAACTTCTTT. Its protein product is CSANPLNFF.

CDR3 bases: TGTGCCAGCACCTCACAGGACGACTGGGGGAGTGAGCAGTTCTTC. This encodes CASTSQDDWGSEQFF. The genes are TRBV27 and TRBJ2-1, with D perhaps given as TRBD1 or TRBD2 (5 bases each). In germline, CDR1 is MNHEY, CDR2 SMNVEV (reference sequence). The length of the CDR3 is 15 residues. Trimming took off 7 bases at V and 9 bases at J, with 22 bases between the two ends.

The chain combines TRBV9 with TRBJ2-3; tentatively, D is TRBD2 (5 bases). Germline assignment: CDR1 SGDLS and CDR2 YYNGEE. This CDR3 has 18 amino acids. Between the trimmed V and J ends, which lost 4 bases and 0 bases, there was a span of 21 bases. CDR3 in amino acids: CASSPDPGIPSSTDTQYF. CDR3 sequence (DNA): TGTGCCAGCAGCCCCGACCCCGGGATCCCCTCGAGCACAGATACGCAGTATTTT.

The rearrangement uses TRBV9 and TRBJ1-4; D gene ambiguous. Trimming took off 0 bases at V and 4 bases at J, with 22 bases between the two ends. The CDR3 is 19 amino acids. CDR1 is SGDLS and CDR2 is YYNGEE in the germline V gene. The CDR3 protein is CASSVGGGFPFGDNEKLFF. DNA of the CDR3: TGTGCCAGCAGCGTAGGCGGCGGCTTCCCGTTTGGAGATAATGAAAAACTGTTTTTT. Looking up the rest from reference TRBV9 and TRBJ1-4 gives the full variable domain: DSGVTQTPKHLITATGQRVTLRCSPRSGDLSVYWYQQSLDQGLQFLIQYYNGEERAKGNILERFSAQQFPDLHSELNLSSLELGDSALYFCASSVGGGFPFGDNEKLFFGSGTQLSVL.

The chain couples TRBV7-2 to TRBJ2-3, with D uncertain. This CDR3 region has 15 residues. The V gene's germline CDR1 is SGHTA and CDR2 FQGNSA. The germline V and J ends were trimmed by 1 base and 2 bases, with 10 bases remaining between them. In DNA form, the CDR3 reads TGTGCCAGCAGCTTAGAGCTTACCGTCACAGATACGCAGTATTTT. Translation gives CASSLELTVTDTQYF.

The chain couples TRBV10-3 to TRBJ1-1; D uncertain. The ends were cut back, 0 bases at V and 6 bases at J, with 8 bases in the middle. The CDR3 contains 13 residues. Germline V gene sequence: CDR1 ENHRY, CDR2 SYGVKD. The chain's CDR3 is CAISESWGAEAFF. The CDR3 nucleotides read TGTGCCATCAGTGAGTCGTGGGGTGCTGAAGCTTTCTTT.